This entry describes one TCR beta chain. The PCR employed 60 Vbeta primers together with 13 Jbeta primers. Method: immunoSEQ multiplex PCR; TCRdb's copy keeps in-frame clones and lacks some. The sample carries about 120,000 clones, 63% recorded once. This specimen belongs to a study of cytomegalovirus exposure and HLA in healthy donors. This clonotype originated in a man aged 40-49 years in good health and CMV-seropositive. Source material: PBMCs.

The CDR3 DNA sequence: TGTGCCAGCAGCGTATCACAGCGGGACTCGTCCTACGAGCAGTACTTC. Translated, it gives CASSVSQRDSSYEQYF. The genes are TRBV9 and TRBJ2-7, with 7 bases aligning to TRBD2. The CDR3 loop spans 16 amino acids. V was pared by 1 base and J by 1 base, with 8 bases of the junction left unmatched. The germline gives CDR1 SGDLS, CDR2 YYNGEE.